Listed below are T cell receptor beta chains from one sample, sequenced in a study of blood T cell repertoires in COVID-19. Repertoires were generated with immunoSEQ multiplex PCR, while TCRdb's copy carries only in-frame clones and drops some. The sample yields around 470,000 clones, 89% seen once. The sample consisted of peripheral blood. Receptors were obtained from a man aged 18 to 35 with COVID-19, enrolled during active disease. CDR3s include the opening cysteine and the closing phenylalanine or tryptophan. A D gene is named only where the DNA matches it firmly. Not every row has a clone size; where given, it reads once, few, many or a size class.

j_gene: TRBJ2-7; abundance: few; d_gene: .; v_gene: TRBV3-1/TRBV3-2; CDR3aa: CASSQSPGYEQYF; CDR3nt: TGTGCCAGCAGCCAGAGCCCAGGGTACGAGCAGTACTTC
j_gene: TRBJ1-2; abundance: .; d_gene: .; v_gene: TRBV7-9; CDR3aa: CASSSRGTLGYTF; CDR3nt: TGTGCCAGCAGCTCCCGGGGGACTCTTGGCTACACCTTC
j_gene: TRBJ1-2; abundance: .; d_gene: TRBD1; v_gene: TRBV15; CDR3aa: CATSRGVTGNYGYTF; CDR3nt: TGTGCCACCAGCAGAGGGGTGACAGGGAACTATGGCTACACCTTC
j_gene: TRBJ1-6; abundance: .; d_gene: .; v_gene: TRBV15; CDR3aa: CATSRDAISPLHF; CDR3nt: TGTGCCACCAGCAGAGACGCGATTTCACCCCTCCACTTT
j_gene: TRBJ1-1; abundance: .; d_gene: TRBD1; v_gene: TRBV2; CDR3aa: CASRGQVNTEAFF; CDR3nt: TGTGCCAGTAGGGGACAGGTGAACACTGAAGCTTTCTTT
j_gene: TRBJ2-2; abundance: .; d_gene: .; v_gene: TRBV7-9; CDR3aa: CASSEDGGTGELFF; CDR3nt: TGTGCCAGCAGCGAAGACGGAGGCACCGGGGAGCTGTTTTTT
j_gene: TRBJ1-2; abundance: .; d_gene: TRBD1; v_gene: TRBV6-5; CDR3aa: CASSRGQEWNYGYTF; CDR3nt: TGTGCCAGCAGCCGGGGACAGGAGTGGAACTATGGCTACACCTTC
j_gene: TRBJ1-1; abundance: .; d_gene: TRBD1; v_gene: TRBV18; CDR3aa: CASSPSTGGITEAFF; CDR3nt: TGTGCCAGCTCACCCTCGACAGGGGGCATCACTGAAGCTTTCTTT
j_gene: TRBJ2-3; abundance: once; d_gene: .; v_gene: TRBV7-9; CDR3aa: CASSPQAPGDTQYF; CDR3nt: TGTGCCAGCAGCCCACAGGCTCCCGGAGATACGCAGTATTTT
j_gene: TRBJ1-6; abundance: .; d_gene: TRBD1; v_gene: TRBV5-6; CDR3aa: CASSKYRGTAGPYNSPLHF; CDR3nt: TGTGCCAGCAGCAAATACAGGGGTACGGCCGGCCCCTATAATTCACCCCTCCACTTT
j_gene: TRBJ2-2; abundance: .; d_gene: TRBD2; v_gene: TRBV20-1; CDR3aa: CSASPRTRNTGELFF; CDR3nt: TGCAGTGCTAGTCCACGGACTAGGAACACCGGGGAGCTGTTTTTT
j_gene: TRBJ2-5; abundance: .; d_gene: TRBD1; v_gene: TRBV5-1; CDR3aa: CASSWGQGRETQYF; CDR3nt: TGCGCCAGCAGCTGGGGACAGGGGAGAGAGACCCAGTACTTC
j_gene: TRBJ2-1; abundance: .; d_gene: .; v_gene: TRBV28; CDR3aa: CASSFAGTYNEQFF; CDR3nt: TGTGCCAGCAGTTTTGCCGGGACCTACAATGAGCAGTTCTTC
j_gene: TRBJ1-2; abundance: .; d_gene: .; v_gene: TRBV7-9; CDR3aa: CASSLGSPGHYGYTF; CDR3nt: TGTGCCAGCAGCTTAGGTTCCCCAGGGCACTATGGCTACACCTTC
j_gene: TRBJ1-1; abundance: .; d_gene: .; v_gene: TRBV7-9; CDR3aa: CASSLGQGNTEAFF; CDR3nt: TGTGCCAGCAGCTTGGGGCAGGGAAACACTGAAGCTTTCTTT
j_gene: TRBJ1-1; abundance: .; d_gene: .; v_gene: TRBV5-1; CDR3aa: CASSLGVNTEAFF; CDR3nt: TGCGCCAGCAGCTTGGGCGTGAACACTGAAGCTTTCTTT
j_gene: TRBJ2-2; abundance: .; d_gene: .; v_gene: TRBV9; CDR3aa: CASSATTQGTGELFF; CDR3nt: TGTGCCAGCAGCGCGACGACCCAGGGAACCGGGGAGCTGTTTTTT
j_gene: TRBJ2-7; abundance: .; d_gene: TRBD2; v_gene: TRBV7-8; CDR3aa: CASSLVTSGGAREQYF; CDR3nt: TGTGCCAGCAGCTTAGTTACTAGCGGGGGGGCCCGAGAGCAGTACTTC
j_gene: TRBJ1-2; abundance: .; d_gene: TRBD1; v_gene: TRBV7-2; CDR3aa: CASSLDRQGVRNGYTF; CDR3nt: TGTGCCAGCAGCCTCGACCGACAGGGGGTGAGGAATGGCTACACCTTC
j_gene: TRBJ2-7; abundance: .; d_gene: TRBD1; v_gene: TRBV5-1; CDR3aa: CASSSVQGTYEQYF; CDR3nt: TGCGCCAGCAGTTCGGTACAGGGGACCTACGAGCAGTACTTC
j_gene: TRBJ2-7; abundance: few; d_gene: TRBD1; v_gene: TRBV3-1/TRBV3-2; CDR3aa: CASSQTGGDFFEQYF; CDR3nt: TGTGCCAGCAGCCAGACAGGGGGCGACTTCTTCGAGCAGTACTTC